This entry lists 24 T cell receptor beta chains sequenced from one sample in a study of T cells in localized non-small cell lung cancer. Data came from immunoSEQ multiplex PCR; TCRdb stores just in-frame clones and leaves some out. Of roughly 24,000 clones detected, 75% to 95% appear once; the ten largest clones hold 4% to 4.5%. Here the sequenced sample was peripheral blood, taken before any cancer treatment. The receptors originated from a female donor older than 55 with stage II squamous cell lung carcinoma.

In DNA, the CDR3 is TGTGCCACCAGCATCGGGACAGGGGGCAATCAGCCCCAGCATTTT. This gives the protein CATSIGTGGNQPQHF. The chain employs TRBV15 and TRBJ1-5; 10 bases map to TRBD1. CDR3 length equals 15 residues. The J segment lost 2 bases and the V segment lost 4 bases, leaving 2 bases of the junction unmatched. Germline V CDR1 and CDR2: LNHNV, YYDKDF (reference sequence).

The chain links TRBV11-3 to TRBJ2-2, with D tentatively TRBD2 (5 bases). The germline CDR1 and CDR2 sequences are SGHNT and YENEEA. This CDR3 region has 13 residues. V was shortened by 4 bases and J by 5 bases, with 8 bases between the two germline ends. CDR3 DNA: TGTGCCAGCAGCTCTGGCGGGACCGGGGAGCTGTTTTTT. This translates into CASSSGGTGELFF.

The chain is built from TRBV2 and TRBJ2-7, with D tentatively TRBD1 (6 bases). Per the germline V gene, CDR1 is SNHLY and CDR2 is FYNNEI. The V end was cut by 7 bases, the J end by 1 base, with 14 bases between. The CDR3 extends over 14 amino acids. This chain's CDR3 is CASKRTDLSYEQYF. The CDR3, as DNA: TGTGCCAGCAAAAGGACAGATTTGTCCTACGAGCAGTACTTC.

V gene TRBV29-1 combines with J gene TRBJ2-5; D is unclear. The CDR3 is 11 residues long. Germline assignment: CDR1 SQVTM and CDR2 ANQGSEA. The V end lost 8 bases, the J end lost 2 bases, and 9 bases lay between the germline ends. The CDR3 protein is CSPLLQETQYF. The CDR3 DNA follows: TGCAGCCCTCTCCTGCAAGAGACCCAGTACTTC.

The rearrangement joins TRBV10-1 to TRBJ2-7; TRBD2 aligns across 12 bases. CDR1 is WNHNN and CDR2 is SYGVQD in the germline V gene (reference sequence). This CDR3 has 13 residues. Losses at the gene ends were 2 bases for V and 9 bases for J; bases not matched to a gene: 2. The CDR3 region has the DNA TGCGCCAGCAGTGAGACTAGCGGGGGGACGCAGTACTTC. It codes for CASSETSGGTQYF.

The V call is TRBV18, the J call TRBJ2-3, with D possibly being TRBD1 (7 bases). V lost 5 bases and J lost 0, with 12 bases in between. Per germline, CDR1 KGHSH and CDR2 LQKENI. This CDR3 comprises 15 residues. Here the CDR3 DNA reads TGTGCCAGCTCAAAGACAGGGACTAGCACAGATACGCAGTATTTT. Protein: CASSKTGTSTDTQYF.

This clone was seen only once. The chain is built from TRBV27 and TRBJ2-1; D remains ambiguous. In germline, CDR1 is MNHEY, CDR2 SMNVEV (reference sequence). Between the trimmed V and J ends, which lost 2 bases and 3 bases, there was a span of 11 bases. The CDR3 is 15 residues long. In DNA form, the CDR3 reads TGTGCCAGCAGTTTAGTGAGGACCCACTACAATGAGCAGTTCTTC. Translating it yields CASSLVRTHYNEQFF.

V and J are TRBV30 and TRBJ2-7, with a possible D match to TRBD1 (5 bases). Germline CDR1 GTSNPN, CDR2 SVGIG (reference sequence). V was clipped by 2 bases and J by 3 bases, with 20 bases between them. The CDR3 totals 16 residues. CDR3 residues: CAWSPYGRQSYYEQYF. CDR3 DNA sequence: TGTGCCTGGAGTCCTTACGGCCGACAGAGTTACTACGAGCAGTACTTC.

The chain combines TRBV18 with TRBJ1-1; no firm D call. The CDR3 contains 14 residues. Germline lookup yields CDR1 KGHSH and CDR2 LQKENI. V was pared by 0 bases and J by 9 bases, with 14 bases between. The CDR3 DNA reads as TGTGCCAGCTCACCACCGTTGCCAGGAGGGCAAGCTTTCTTT. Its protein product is CASSPPLPGGQAFF.

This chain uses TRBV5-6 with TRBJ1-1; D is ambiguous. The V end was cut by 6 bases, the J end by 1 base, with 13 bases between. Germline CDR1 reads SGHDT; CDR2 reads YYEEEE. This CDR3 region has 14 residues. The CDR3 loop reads CASTLAPQNTEAFF. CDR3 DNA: TGTGCCAGCACCCTGGCGCCGCAGAACACTGAAGCTTTCTTT. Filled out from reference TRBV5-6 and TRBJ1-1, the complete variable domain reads DAGVTQSPTHLIKTRGQQVTLRCSPKSGHDTVSWYQQALGQGPQFIFQYYEEEERQRGNFPDRFSGHQFPNYSSELNVNALLLGDSALYLCASTLAPQNTEAFFGQGTRLTVV.

CDR3 protein: CASSAGGRGANYGYTF. The CDR3 nucleotides are TGTGCCAGCAGCGCAGGGGGTCGGGGGGCTAACTATGGCTACACCTTC. The genes are TRBV13 and TRBJ1-2; 7 positions match TRBD1. V trimming: 5 bases; J trimming: 0 bases; junction bases outside the gene matches: 9. The CDR3 covers 16 residues. In germline, CDR1 is PRHDT, CDR2 FYEKMQ (reference sequence).

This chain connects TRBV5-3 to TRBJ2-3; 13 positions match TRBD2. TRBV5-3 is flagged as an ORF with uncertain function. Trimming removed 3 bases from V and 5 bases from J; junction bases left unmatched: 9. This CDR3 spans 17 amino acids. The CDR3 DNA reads TGTGCCAGAAGCTCCGGACTAGCGGGGGAGGTGGTAGATACGCAGTATTTT. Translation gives CARSSGLAGEVVDTQYF.

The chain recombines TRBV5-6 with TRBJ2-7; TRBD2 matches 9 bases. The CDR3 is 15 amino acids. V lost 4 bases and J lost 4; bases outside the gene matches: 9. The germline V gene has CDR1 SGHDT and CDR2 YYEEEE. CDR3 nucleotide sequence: TGTGCCAGCAGCCTCGGACTAGCGATTTTATACGAGCAGTACTTC. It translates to CASSLGLAILYEQYF.

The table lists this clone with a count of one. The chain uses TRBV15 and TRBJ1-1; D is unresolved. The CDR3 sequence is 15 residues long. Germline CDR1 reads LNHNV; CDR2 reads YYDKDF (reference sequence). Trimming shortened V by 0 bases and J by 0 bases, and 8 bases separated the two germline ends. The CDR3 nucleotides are TGTGCCACCAGCAGAGATGTCGGATTGAACACTGAAGCTTTCTTT. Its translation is CATSRDVGLNTEAFF.

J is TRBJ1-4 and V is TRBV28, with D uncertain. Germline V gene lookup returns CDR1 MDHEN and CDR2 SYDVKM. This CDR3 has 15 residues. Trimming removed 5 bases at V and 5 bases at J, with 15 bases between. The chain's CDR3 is CASSAPGKTNEKLFF. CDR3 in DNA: TGTGCCAGCAGTGCCCCAGGAAAGACAAATGAAAAACTGTTTTTT.

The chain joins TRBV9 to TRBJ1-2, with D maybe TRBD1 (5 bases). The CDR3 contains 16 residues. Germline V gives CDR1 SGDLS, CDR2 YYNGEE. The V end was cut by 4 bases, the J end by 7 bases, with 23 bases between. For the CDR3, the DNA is TGTGCCAGCAGCAAGACTTACCGGGACCAATGGGGTGGCTACACCTTC. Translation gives CASSKTYRDQWGGYTF.

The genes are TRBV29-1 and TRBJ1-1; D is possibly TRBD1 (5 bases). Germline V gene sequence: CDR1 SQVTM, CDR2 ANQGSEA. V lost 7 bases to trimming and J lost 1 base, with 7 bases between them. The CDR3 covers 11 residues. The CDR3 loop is CSAGQNTEAFF. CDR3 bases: TGCAGCGCCGGACAGAACACTGAAGCTTTCTTT.

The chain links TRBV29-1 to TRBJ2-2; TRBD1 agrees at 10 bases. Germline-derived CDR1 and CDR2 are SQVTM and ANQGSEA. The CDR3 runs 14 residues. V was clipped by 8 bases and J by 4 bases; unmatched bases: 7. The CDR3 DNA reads TGCAGCTATCACGGGACAGGGGCCACCGGGGAGCTGTTTTTT. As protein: CSYHGTGATGELFF.

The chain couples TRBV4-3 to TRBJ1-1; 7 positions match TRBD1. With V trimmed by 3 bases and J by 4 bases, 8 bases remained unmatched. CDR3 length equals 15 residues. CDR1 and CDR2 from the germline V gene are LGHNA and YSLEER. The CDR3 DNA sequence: TGCGCCAGCAGCCACACGAGGGGGCGAGGCACTGAAGCTTTCTTT. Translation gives CASSHTRGRGTEAFF.

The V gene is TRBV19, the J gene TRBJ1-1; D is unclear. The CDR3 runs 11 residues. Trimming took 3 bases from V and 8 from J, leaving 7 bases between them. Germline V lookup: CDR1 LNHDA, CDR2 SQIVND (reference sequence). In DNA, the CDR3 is TGTGCCAGTAGTATGAAGGTGGAAGCTTTCTTT. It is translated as CASSMKVEAFF. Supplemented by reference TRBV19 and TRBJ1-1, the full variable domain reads DGGITQSPKYLFRKEGQNVTLSCEQNLNHDAMYWYRQDPGQGLRLIYYSQIVNDFQKGDIAEGYSVSREKKESFPLTVTSAQKNPTAFYLCASSMKVEAFFGQGTRLTVV.

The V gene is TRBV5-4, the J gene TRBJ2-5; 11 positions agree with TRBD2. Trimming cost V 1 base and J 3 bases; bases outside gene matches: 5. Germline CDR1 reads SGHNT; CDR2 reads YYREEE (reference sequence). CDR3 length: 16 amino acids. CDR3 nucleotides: TGTGCCAGCAGCTTGAGGTCTAGCGGGGGGAAAGAGACCCAGTACTTC. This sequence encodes CASSLRSSGGKETQYF.

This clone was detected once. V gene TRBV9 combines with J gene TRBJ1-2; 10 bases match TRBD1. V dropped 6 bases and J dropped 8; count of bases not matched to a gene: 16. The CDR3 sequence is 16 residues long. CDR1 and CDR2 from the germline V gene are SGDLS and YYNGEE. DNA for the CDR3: TGTGCCAGCACCCGGGGGGGGGACAGGGGCTGGGACGGCTACACCTTC. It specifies CASTRGGDRGWDGYTF.

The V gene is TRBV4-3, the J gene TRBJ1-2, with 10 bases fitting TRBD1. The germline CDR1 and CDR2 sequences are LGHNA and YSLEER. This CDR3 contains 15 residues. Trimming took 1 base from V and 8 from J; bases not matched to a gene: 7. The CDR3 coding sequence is TGCGCCAGCAGCCAAGGCACGACAGGGGGCTGGGGCTACACCTTC. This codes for CASSQGTTGGWGYTF.

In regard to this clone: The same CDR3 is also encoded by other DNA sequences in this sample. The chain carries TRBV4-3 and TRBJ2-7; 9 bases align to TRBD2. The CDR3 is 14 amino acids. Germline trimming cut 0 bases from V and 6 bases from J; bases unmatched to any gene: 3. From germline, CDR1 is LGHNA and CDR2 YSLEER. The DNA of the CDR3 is TGCGCCAGCAGCCAAGACAGCGGGGGGTCCGAGCAGTACTTC. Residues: CASSQDSGGSEQYF.